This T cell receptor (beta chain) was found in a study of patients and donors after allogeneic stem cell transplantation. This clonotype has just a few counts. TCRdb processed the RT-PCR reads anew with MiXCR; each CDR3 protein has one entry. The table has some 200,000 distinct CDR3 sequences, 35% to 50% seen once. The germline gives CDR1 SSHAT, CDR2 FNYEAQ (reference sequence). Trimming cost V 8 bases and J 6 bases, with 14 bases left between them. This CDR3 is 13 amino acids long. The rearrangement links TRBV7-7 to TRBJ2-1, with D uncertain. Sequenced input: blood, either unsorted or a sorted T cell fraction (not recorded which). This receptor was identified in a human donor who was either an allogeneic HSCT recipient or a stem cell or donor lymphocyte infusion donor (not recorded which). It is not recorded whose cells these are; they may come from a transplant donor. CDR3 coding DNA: TGTGCCAGCTCCTATGGGGTGACCAATGAGCAGTTCTTC. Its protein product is CASSYGVTNEQFF.